These T cell receptor beta chains were read from a single sample in a study of blood T cell repertoires in COVID-19. Assay used: immunoSEQ multiplex PCR; TCRdb lists only in-frame clones, some missing. The data hold 130,000 to 150,000 clones, with around four fifths observed a single time. Material for sequencing was peripheral blood. These receptors all stem from a woman in her thirties or forties with active or convalescent COVID-19. CDR3s include the opening cysteine and the closing phenylalanine or tryptophan. Each record gives: clone size, D gene, J gene, V gene, CDR3 protein, CDR3 DNA. A D gene is named only where the DNA matches it firmly. Not all rows give a size; the values are once, few, many and, for expanded clones, a class.

few TRBD1 TRBJ2-7 TRBV4-1 CASSQVSGQGYEQYF TGCGCCAGCAGCCAAGTCTCGGGACAGGGGTACGAGCAGTACTTC
. TRBD2 TRBJ2-2 TRBV7-9 CASPLTSGSANTGELFF TGTGCCAGTCCCCTGACTAGCGGGAGTGCGAACACCGGGGAGCTGTTTTTT
. . TRBJ2-2 TRBV27 CASSLFLQGATGELFF TGTGCCAGCAGTTTATTTTTACAGGGAGCCACCGGGGAGCTGTTTTTT
few TRBD1 TRBJ2-1 TRBV5-4 CASKLQGGAYNEQFF TGTGCCAGCAAACTTCAAGGGGGCGCCTACAATGAGCAGTTCTTC
. TRBD1 TRBJ2-7 TRBV5-4 CASSPGRDSEPYEQYF TGTGCCAGCAGCCCAGGACGGGACAGTGAACCCTACGAGCAGTACTTC
. TRBD2 TRBJ2-1 TRBV7-6 CASSSSGTSAYNEQFF TGTGCCAGCAGTTCGTCCGGGACTAGCGCTTACAATGAGCAGTTCTTC
. . TRBJ1-1 TRBV9 CASSVSGTGGYTEAFF TGTGCCAGCAGCGTATCTGGGACGGGGGGGTACACTGAAGCTTTCTTT
. . TRBJ2-1 TRBV15 CATSREDSSYNEQFF TGTGCCACCAGCAGAGAGGACTCCTCCTACAATGAGCAGTTCTTC
. TRBD2 TRBJ2-4 TRBV5-6 CASSFYLAASGNKNIQYF TGTGCCAGCAGCTTTTACCTCGCGGCTAGCGGAAACAAAAACATTCAGTACTTC
. . TRBJ2-7 TRBV27 CASSLSPDTYEQYF TGTGCCAGCAGTTTATCCCCGGACACCTACGAGCAGTACTTC
. . TRBJ1-4 TRBV3-1/TRBV3-2 CASSSPQGPTNEKLFF TGTGCCAGCAGCAGCCCCCAGGGCCCAACTAATGAAAAACTGTTTTTT
. . TRBJ1-5 TRBV28 CASSLYDSRNQPQHF TGTGCCAGCAGTTTATATGACAGTCGCAATCAGCCCCAGCATTTT
. . TRBJ2-3 TRBV27 CASRRLYGTDTQYF TGTGCCAGCAGACGCTTGTACGGGACAGATACGCAGTATTTT
. . TRBJ1-2 TRBV9 CASSVATSGGGYTF TGTGCCAGCAGCGTAGCCACCTCGGGAGGGGGCTACACCTTC
. . TRBJ1-1 TRBV27 CASSLPGTEAFF TGTGCCAGCAGTTTACCCGGCACTGAAGCTTTCTTT
once TRBD1 TRBJ1-1 TRBV18 CASSPDRVGADTEAFF TGTGCCAGCTCACCCGACAGGGTCGGGGCGGACACTGAAGCTTTCTTT
. . TRBJ1-5 TRBV28 CASVPGTSNQPQHF TGTGCCAGCGTTCCAGGCACAAGCAATCAGCCCCAGCATTTT